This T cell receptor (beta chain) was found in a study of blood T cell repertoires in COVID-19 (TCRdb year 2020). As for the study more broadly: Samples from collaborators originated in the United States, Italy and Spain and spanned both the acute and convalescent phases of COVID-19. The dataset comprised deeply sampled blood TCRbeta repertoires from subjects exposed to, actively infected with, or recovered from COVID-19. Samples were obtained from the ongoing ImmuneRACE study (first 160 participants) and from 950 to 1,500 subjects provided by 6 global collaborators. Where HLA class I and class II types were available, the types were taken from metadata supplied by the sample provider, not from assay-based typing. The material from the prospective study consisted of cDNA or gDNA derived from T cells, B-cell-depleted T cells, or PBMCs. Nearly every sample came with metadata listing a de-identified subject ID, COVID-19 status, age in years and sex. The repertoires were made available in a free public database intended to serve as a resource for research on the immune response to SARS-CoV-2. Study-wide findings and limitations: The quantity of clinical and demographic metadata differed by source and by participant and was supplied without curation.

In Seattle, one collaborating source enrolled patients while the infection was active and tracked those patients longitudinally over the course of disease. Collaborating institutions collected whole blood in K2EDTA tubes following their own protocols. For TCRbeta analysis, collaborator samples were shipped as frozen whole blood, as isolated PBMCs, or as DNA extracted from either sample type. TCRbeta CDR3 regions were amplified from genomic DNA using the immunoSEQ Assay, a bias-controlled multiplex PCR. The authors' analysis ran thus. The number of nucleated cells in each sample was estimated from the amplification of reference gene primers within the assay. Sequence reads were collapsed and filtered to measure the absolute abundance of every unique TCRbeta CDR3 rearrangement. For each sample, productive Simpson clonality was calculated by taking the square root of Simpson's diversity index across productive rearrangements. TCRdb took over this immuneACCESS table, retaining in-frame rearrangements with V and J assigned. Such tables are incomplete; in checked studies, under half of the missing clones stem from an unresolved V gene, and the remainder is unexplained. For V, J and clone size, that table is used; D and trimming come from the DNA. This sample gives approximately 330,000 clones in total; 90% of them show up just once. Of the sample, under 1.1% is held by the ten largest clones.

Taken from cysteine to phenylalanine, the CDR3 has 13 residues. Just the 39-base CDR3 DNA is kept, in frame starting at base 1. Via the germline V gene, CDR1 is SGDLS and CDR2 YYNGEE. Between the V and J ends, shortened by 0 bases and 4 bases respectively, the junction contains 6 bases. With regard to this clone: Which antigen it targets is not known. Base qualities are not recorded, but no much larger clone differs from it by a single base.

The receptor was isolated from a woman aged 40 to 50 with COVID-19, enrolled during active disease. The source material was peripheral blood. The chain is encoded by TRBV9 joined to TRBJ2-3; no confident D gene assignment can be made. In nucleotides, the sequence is TGTGCCAGCAGCGTAGCGGTGTCAGATACGCAGTATTTT. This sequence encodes CASSVAVSDTQYF. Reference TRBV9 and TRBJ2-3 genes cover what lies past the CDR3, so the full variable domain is DSGVTQTPKHLITATGQRVTLRCSPRSGDLSVYWYQQSLDQGLQFLIQYYNGEERAKGNILERFSAQQFPDLHSELNLSSLELGDSALYFCASSVAVSDTQYFGPGTRLTVL.